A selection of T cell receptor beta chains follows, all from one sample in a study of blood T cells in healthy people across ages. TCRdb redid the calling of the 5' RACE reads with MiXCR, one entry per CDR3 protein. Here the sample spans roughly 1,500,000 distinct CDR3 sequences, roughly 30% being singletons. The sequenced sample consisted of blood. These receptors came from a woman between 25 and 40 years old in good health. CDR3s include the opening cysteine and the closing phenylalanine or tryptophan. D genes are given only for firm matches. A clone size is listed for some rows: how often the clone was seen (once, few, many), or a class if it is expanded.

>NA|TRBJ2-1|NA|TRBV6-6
TGTGCCAGCAGGGTGGGGGGAGAGGAGCAGTTCTTC
CASRVGGEEQFF
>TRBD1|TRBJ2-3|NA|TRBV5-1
TGCGCCAGCAGCTGGGACAGGGGGATTGGCACAGATACGCAGTATTTT
CASSWDRGIGTDTQYF
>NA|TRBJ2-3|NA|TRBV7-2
TGTGCCAGCAGCTTAGCGGTGGTCGCTCTCCCAGATACGCAGTATTTT
CASSLAVVALPDTQYF
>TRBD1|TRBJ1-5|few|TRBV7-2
TGTGCCAGCAGCTTAGCCGGGACAGGGACAGGTCAGCCCCAGCATTTT
CASSLAGTGTGQPQHF
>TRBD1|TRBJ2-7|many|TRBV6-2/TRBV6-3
TGTGCCAGCTCGGACAGGTCCTACGAGCAGTACTTC
CASSDRSYEQYF
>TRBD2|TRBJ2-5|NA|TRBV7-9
TGTGCCAGCAGCTTACGACTAGCGGGAGACGAGACCCAGTACTTC
CASSLRLAGDETQYF
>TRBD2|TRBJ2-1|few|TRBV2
TGTGCCAGCAGTGATTTGTCGCTAGCGGGGGACAATGAGCAGTTCTTC
CASSDLSLAGDNEQFF
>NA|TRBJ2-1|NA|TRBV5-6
TGTGCCAGCAGCCCCAAAGCGTCGGAGGCGGTTCAAAGCTCCTACAATGAGCAGTTCTTC
CASSPKASEAVQSSYNEQFF
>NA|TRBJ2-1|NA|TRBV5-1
TGCGCCAGCACCGCCCCCACAAGCTACAATGAGCAGTTCTTC
CASTAPTSYNEQFF
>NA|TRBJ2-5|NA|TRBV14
TGTGCCAGCAGCCACAGGGGAATCCCTCCCGGGGAGACCCAGTACTTC
CASSHRGIPPGETQYF
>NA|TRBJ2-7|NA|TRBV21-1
TGTGCCAGCAGCAAATCCGGCGGACAAGAGGTTCACTACGAGCAGTACTTC
CASSKSGGQEVHYEQYF
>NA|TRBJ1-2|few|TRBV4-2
TGTGCCAGCAGCCAAGATTTCGGGGCGATGATCTATGGCTACACCTTC
CASSQDFGAMIYGYTF
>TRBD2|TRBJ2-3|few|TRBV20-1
TGCAGTGCCATTTTAGCGGGAGAGGGTGATACGCAGTATTTT
CSAILAGEGDTQYF
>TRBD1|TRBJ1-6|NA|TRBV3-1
TGTGCCAGCAGCCGAGGGACAGGGGGTTCACCCCTCCACTTT
CASSRGTGGSPLHF
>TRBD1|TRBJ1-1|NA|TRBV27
TGTGCCAGCAGTCCGGGACAGGACTGGGCGAACACTGAAGCTTTCTTT
CASSPGQDWANTEAFF
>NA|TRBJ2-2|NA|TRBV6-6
TGTGCCAGCAGTTTAATGGGTCCGAACACCGGGGAGCTGTTTTTT
CASSLMGPNTGELFF
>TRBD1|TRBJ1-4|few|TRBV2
TGTGCCAGCGGCGGGACAGGGACCGAAAAACTGTTTTTT
CASGGTGTEKLFF
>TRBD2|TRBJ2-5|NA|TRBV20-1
TGCAGTGCCCCAAGACGAGCGGGGGGACAAGAGACCCAGTACTTC
CSAPRRAGGQETQYF
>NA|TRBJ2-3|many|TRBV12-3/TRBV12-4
TGTGCCAGCAGCCTGGCCCCTGGGCGCACAGATACGCAGTATTTT
CASSLAPGRTDTQYF
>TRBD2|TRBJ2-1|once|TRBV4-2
TGTGCCAGCAGCCAAGGACTAGCGGGGGGGACAATATACAATGAGCAGTTCTTC
CASSQGLAGGTIYNEQFF
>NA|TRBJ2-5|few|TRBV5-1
TGCGCCAGCAGTCCAGAGAGCGTCGGGGAGACCCAGTACTTC
CASSPESVGETQYF
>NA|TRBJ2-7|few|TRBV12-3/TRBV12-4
TGTGCCAGCAACCCAGGGCTAGGGTACGAGCAGTACTTC
CASNPGLGYEQYF
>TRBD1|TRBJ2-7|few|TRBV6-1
TGTGCCAGCAGTGAGGAGAGGGGGCTCCCCCCCTACGAGCAGTACTTC
CASSEERGLPPYEQYF
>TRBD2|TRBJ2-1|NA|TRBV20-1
TGCAGTGCTAGAGTTAGCGGGGGGATCTACAATGAGCAGTTCTTC
CSARVSGGIYNEQFF
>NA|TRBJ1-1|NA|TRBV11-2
TGTGCCAGCATTCGACTGGGGGCAGCTGAAGCTTTCTTT
CASIRLGAAEAFF
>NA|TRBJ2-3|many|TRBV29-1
TGCAGCGGGACGGAGGGTACGCAGTATTTT
CSGTEGTQYF
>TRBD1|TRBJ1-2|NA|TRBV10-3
TGTGCCATCAGTGAGATCCCAGGGGGTGGCTACACCTTC
CAISEIPGGGYTF
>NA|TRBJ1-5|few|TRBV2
TGTGCCAGCGGGCCCTCTCCCGGGGTATTTCAGCCCCAGCATTTT
CASGPSPGVFQPQHF
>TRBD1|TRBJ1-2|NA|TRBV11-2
TGTACCAGCAGGGGGATGGCAGGAACCTATGGCTACACCTTC
CTSRGMAGTYGYTF
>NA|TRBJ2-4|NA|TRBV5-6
TGTGCCAGCAGCGGCGGGCACCTGGAGCAGTACTTC
CASSGGHLEQYF
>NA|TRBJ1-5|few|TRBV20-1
TGCAGTGCTAGAGATTTGCAATGGGGCAATCAGCCCCAGCATTTT
CSARDLQWGNQPQHF
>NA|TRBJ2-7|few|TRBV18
TGTGCCAGCTCACCACCGGACGGAGTTTACGAGCAGTACTTC
CASSPPDGVYEQYF
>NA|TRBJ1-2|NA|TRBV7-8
TGTGCCAGCAGCTTAGCCCCCCCGGCTCTAGGCGGCTACACCTTC
CASSLAPPALGGYTF
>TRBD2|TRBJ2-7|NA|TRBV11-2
TGTGCCAGCAGCTTCTCCCGGGCTAGCGGGGGGTGGTCCTACGAGCAGTACTTC
CASSFSRASGGWSYEQYF
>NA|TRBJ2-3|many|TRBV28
TGTGCCAGCAGAGTAACCGCACAGGCGCCTAGCACAGATACGCAGTATTTT
CASRVTAQAPSTDTQYF
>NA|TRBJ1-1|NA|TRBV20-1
TGCAGTCCCTACTCCCGGGCCCGAAGTAACACTGAAGCTTTCTTT
CSPYSRARSNTEAFF
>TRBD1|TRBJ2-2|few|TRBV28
TGTGCCAGCAGTTCCCCCTGGACAGGGAAGGGCCCAAACACCGGGGAGCTGTTTTTT
CASSSPWTGKGPNTGELFF
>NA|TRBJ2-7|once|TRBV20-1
TGCAGTGTCAACCCGCTCTACGAGCAGTACTTC
CSVNPLYEQYF
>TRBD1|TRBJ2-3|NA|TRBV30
TGTGCCTGGGGACAGACAGGGATTGCAGATACGCAGTATTTT
CAWGQTGIADTQYF
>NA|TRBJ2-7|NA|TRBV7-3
TGTGCCAGCAGCTTAGGGTGGGGCGAGCAGTACTTC
CASSLGWGEQYF
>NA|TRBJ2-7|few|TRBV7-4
TGTGCCAGCAGCTTTGGGGAGTCGTACTTC
CASSFGESYF
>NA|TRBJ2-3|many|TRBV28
TGTGCCAGCAGTTTCGATACAGGTGCTCAAGCAGATACGCAGTATTTT
CASSFDTGAQADTQYF
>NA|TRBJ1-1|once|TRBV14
TGTGCCAGCAGCCACCTCCGGGGCAGGGGAACTGAAGCTTTCTTT
CASSHLRGRGTEAFF
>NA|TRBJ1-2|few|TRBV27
TGTGCCAGCAGTCCAACCCCCGGGACAAGGGGCTACACCTTC
CASSPTPGTRGYTF
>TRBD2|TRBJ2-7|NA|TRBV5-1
TGCGCCAGCAGCTACGGCGGGGGGGCAATAGAGCAGTACTTC
CASSYGGGAIEQYF
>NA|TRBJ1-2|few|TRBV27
TGTGCCAGCAGTGCTGTTGGGTCCCTCTATGGCTACACCTTC
CASSAVGSLYGYTF
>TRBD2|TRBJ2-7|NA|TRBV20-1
TGCAGTGCTAGAGCCGGGAGGGCCGACGAGCAGTACTTC
CSARAGRADEQYF
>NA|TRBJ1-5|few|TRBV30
TGTGCCTGGAGCCCCCGAGGGGGGACCCAGCATTTT
CAWSPRGGTQHF
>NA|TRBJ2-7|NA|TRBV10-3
TGTGCCATCAGTGACGGTACCCCATCCTACGAGCAGTACTTC
CAISDGTPSYEQYF
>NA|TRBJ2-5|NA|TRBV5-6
TGTGCCAGCAGCTCCGGGACTGATCGAGGAGAGACCCAGTACTTC
CASSSGTDRGETQYF
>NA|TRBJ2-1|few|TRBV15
TGTGCCACCAGCAGAGATTTGGGGTCATGGTTCTTC
CATSRDLGSWFF
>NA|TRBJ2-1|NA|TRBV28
TGTGCCAGCAGTTTGGGGATTGTGCAGTTCTTC
CASSLGIVQFF
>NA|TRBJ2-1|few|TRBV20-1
TGCAGTGCTAGAGATCGACTAGAAGTGCAGTTCTTC
CSARDRLEVQFF
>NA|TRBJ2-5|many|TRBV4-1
TGCGCCAGCAGCCAACCCCAGGTGGGGGAGGAGACCCAGTACTTC
CASSQPQVGEETQYF
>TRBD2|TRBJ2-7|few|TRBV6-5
TGTGCCAGCAGTCGTAGCGGGGGGGCTACCTACGAGCAGTACTTC
CASSRSGGATYEQYF